The sequence of this T cell receptor (beta chain) was determined in a study of control samples from healthy donors and cancer patients. Produced via immunoSEQ multiplex PCR; TCRdb's table is partial and in-frame only. The sample includes tens of thousands of clones, about 88% of them seen just once. Source material: blood. This TCR was sampled from an older woman in good health.

CDR3 loop: CASSEETSFTQYF. The DNA of the CDR3 is TGTGCCAGCAGTGAAGAGACTAGCTTTACGCAGTATTTT. The rearrangement joins TRBV2 to TRBJ2-3, with 7 bases lining up with TRBD2. Germline CDR1 is SNHLY and CDR2 is FYNNEI. V shed 1 base, J shed 8 bases, and the junction held 3 bases outside the gene matches. The CDR3 sequence is 13 residues long.